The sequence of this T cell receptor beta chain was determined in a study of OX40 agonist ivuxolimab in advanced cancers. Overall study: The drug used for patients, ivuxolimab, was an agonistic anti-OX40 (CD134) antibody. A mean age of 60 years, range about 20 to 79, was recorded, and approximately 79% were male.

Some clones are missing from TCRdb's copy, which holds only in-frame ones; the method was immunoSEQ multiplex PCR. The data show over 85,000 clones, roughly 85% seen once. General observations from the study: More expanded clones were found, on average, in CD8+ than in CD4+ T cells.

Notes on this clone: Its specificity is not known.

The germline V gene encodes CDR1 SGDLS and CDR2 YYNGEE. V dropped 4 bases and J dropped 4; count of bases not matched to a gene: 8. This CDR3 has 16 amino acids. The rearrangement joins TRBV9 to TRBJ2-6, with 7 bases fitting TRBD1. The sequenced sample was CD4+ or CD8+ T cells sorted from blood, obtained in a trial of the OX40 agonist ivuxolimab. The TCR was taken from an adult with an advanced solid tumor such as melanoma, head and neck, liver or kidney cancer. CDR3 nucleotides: TGTGCCAGCAGCCCGCGGACAGGATCCGGGGCCAACGTCCTGACTTTC. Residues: CASSPRTGSGANVLTF.